This T cell receptor beta chain was sequenced for a study of T cells after yellow fever vaccination. Study-wide findings and caveats: Boosting was followed by the reappearance of most primary-vaccination clones (less than 98% CD4, about 90% CD8). Across the CD4 and CD8 compartments, a small share of clonotypes was present in both. Any FACS-sorted repertoire could hold abundant clonotypes that contaminate it from the bulk population.

A universal primer site and UMIs were added as TCR cDNA was made by 5'RACE template switching. MiXCR, applied by TCRdb to the 5' RACE reads, yields one record per CDR3 protein. The repertoire holds some 350,000 distinct CDR3 sequences, with 8.5% to 9% as singletons. This clonotype came up a few times. Its antigen is not identified. V was trimmed by 11 bases and J by 4 bases, leaving 18 bases between them. The germline V gene encodes CDR1 MDHEN and CDR2 SYDVKM. The CDR3 runs 14 residues. The chain carries TRBV28 and TRBJ1-5, with D possibly matching TRBD1 (5 bases). The material sequenced was PBMCs, taken on the day of the first yellow fever vaccination. This clonotype was obtained from a man between 18 and 29 years old who received the YFV17D yellow fever vaccine. The CDR3 protein is CASRGGNANQPQHF. The CDR3 bases are TGTGCCTCCCGGGGGGGGAATGCGAATCAGCCCCAGCATTTT. Using reference TRBV28 and TRBJ1-5 for the parts outside the CDR3, the full variable domain is DVKVTQSSRYLVKRTGEKVFLECVQDMDHENMFWYRQDPGLGLRLIYFSYDVKMKEKGDIPEGYSVSREKKERFSLILESASTNQTSMYLCASRGGNANQPQHFGDGTRLSIL.